This passage covers 28 T cell receptor beta chains from one sample sequenced in a study of cytomegalovirus exposure and HLA in healthy donors. PCR amplification relied on 60 Vbeta primers (plus 13 Jbeta primers). Here immunoSEQ multiplex PCR was the method, and the copy in TCRdb shows in-frame clones only, minus some. Among some 250,000 clones listed, 82% were seen once. Sequenced: PBMCs. All receptors derive from a middle-aged woman in good health and CMV-seropositive.

The chain joins TRBV27 to TRBJ2-2, with D perhaps matching TRBD1 (6 bases). Germline CDR1 is MNHEY and CDR2 is SMNVEV (reference sequence). The CDR3 consists of 15 residues. The V and J ends lost 4 bases and 5 bases respectively, with 14 bases between them. CDR3 region: CASSSLGARTGELFF. DNA for the CDR3: TGTGCCAGCAGTTCCTTGGGGGCGCGGACCGGGGAGCTGTTTTTT.

The chain carries TRBV20-1 and TRBJ1-1, with unresolved D. The CDR3 sequence is 11 residues long. Germline V lookup: CDR1 DFQATT, CDR2 SNEGSKA (reference sequence). V was shortened by 0 bases and J by 7 bases, with 6 bases between the two germline ends. The CDR3: CSAREAHEAFF. Here the CDR3 DNA reads TGCAGTGCTAGAGAGGCCCATGAAGCTTTCTTT.

This chain uses TRBV9 with TRBJ2-1; TRBD2 aligns across 10 bases. J gave up 3 bases and V 7 bases, and 4 bases lay outside the gene matches. The germline V gene has CDR1 SGDLS and CDR2 YYNGEE. The CDR3 is made up of 14 amino acids. The CDR3 bases are TGTGCCAGCTCCATAGCGGGAGGCTACAATGAGCAGTTCTTC. Its translation is CASSIAGGYNEQFF.

J is TRBJ2-7 and V is TRBV7-6; tentative D call: TRBD1 (6 bases). Trimming stripped 5 bases from V and 1 base from J, with 12 bases between. Per germline, CDR1 SGHVS and CDR2 FNYEAQ. This CDR3 contains 14 residues. DNA for the CDR3: TGTGCCAGCAGCCCTCTTGGACAGTCCTACGAGCAGTACTTC. Translating gives CASSPLGQSYEQYF.

V gene TRBV5-1 combines with J gene TRBJ2-7, with 10 bases fitting TRBD1. With V trimmed by 4 bases and J by 3 bases, 7 bases remained unmatched. CDR3 length equals 15 residues. Per the germline V gene, CDR1 is SGHRS and CDR2 is YFSETQ. In nucleotides, the CDR3 is TGCGCCAGCAGCGGGAAGACAGGGGGCCTCTACGAGCAGTACTTC. It codes for CASSGKTGGLYEQYF.

V and J are TRBV9 and TRBJ2-7, with 16 bases fitting TRBD2. Looked up from germline, CDR1 is SGDLS and CDR2 is YYNGEE. V trimming: 3 bases; J trimming: 5 bases; junction bases outside the gene matches: 5. The CDR3 extends over 16 amino acids. The CDR3 sequence: CASSAGTSGGAHEQYF. The CDR3 nucleotides are TGTGCCAGCAGCGCCGGGACTAGCGGGGGGGCCCACGAGCAGTACTTC. The complete variable domain, with remaining parts taken from reference TRBV9 and TRBJ2-7, reads DSGVTQTPKHLITATGQRVTLRCSPRSGDLSVYWYQQSLDQGLQFLIQYYNGEERAKGNILERFSAQQFPDLHSELNLSSLELGDSALYFCASSAGTSGGAHEQYFGPGTRLTVT.

V is TRBV18 and J is TRBJ2-6; D gene unclear. Trimming took 2 bases from V and 2 from J, leaving 7 bases between them. There are 15 residues in the CDR3. CDR1 is KGHSH, CDR2 LQKENI, per germline. CDR3 amino acids: CASSPVQAGANVLTF. In DNA form, the CDR3 reads TGTGCCAGCTCACCAGTCCAGGCTGGGGCCAACGTCCTGACTTTC. Variable domain in full (rest from reference TRBV18 and TRBJ2-6): NAGVMQNPRHLVRRRGQEARLRCSPMKGHSHVYWYRQLPEEGLKFMVYLQKENIIDESGMPKERFSAEFPKEGPSILRIQQVVRGDSAAYFCASSPVQAGANVLTFGAGSRLTVL.

CDR3 sequence (DNA): TGCGCCAGCAGCTTGGCCGGGACTAGGACCTACGAGCAGTACTTC. Translation: CASSLAGTRTYEQYF. The chain recombines TRBV5-1 with TRBJ2-5; 8 bases map to TRBD2. Matching the DNA end better, TRBJ2-7 makes the J call doubtful. Germline CDR1 SGHRS, CDR2 YFSETQ. This CDR3 is 15 amino acids long.

CDR3 protein: CASSLGRGRGYNEQFF. For the CDR3, the DNA is TGTGCCAGCAGCTTAGGAAGGGGAAGGGGATACAATGAGCAGTTCTTC. The V and J genes are TRBV7-2 and TRBJ2-1; maybe TRBD1 (5 bases). This CDR3 has 16 residues. Germline CDR1 SGHTA, CDR2 FQGNSA. The ends were cut back, 1 base at V and 4 bases at J, with 14 bases in the middle. Complete variable domain (other parts from reference TRBV7-2 and TRBJ2-1): GAGVSQSPSNKVTEKGKDVELRCDPISGHTALYWYRQSLGQGLEFLIYFQGNSAPDKSGLPSDRFSAERTGGSVSTLTIQRTQQEDSAVYLCASSLGRGRGYNEQFFGPGTRLTVL.

The V call is TRBV5-1, the J call TRBJ2-7; the match to TRBD2 covers 8 bases. Germline V lookup: CDR1 SGHRS, CDR2 YFSETQ. The junction had 3 bases not matched to a gene; V was cut back by 4 bases and J by 0 bases. The CDR3 runs 14 residues. CDR3 DNA sequence: TGCGCCAGCAGCGCCCGGGGGGGCTCCTACGAGCAGTACTTC. Its translation is CASSARGGSYEQYF.

This chain connects TRBV9 to TRBJ1-2, with TRBD1 matching over 7 bases. The CDR3 is 15 residues long. With 0 bases clipped from V and 8 bases from J, the junction kept 10 bases outside the gene matches. Looked up from germline, CDR1 is SGDLS and CDR2 is YYNGEE. CDR3: CASSVDDRAVLGYTF. The CDR3, as DNA: TGTGCCAGCAGCGTAGATGACAGGGCCGTGTTAGGCTACACCTTC.

This chain's CDR3 is CASSARASTDTQYF. The DNA of the CDR3 is TGTGCCAGCAGCGCGCGGGCCAGCACAGATACGCAGTATTTT. V gene TRBV13 combines with J gene TRBJ2-3, with D possibly matching TRBD2 (5 bases). CDR3 length: 14 residues. Trimming removed 5 bases at V and 0 bases at J, with 9 bases between. Germline V gene lookup returns CDR1 PRHDT and CDR2 FYEKMQ (reference sequence).

Comment on this clone: Additional DNA sequences in this sample encode the identical CDR3. This chain links TRBV9 with TRBJ1-1; D uncertain. The CDR3 spans 13 residues. Germline-derived CDR1 and CDR2 are SGDLS and YYNGEE. Trimming cost V 0 bases and J 2 bases, with 5 bases left between them. The CDR3 region has the DNA TGTGCCAGCAGCGTAGCGGGTAACACTGAAGCTTTCTTT. Its protein product is CASSVAGNTEAFF. Looking up the rest from reference TRBV9 and TRBJ1-1 gives the full variable domain: DSGVTQTPKHLITATGQRVTLRCSPRSGDLSVYWYQQSLDQGLQFLIQYYNGEERAKGNILERFSAQQFPDLHSELNLSSLELGDSALYFCASSVAGNTEAFFGQGTRLTVV.

The V gene is TRBV7-2, the J gene TRBJ1-2; 9 bases are shared with TRBD1. In germline, CDR1 is SGHTA, CDR2 FQGNSA. CDR3 size: 14 residues. V lost 4 bases and J lost 4; bases outside the gene matches: 4. For the CDR3, the DNA is TGTGCCAGCAGCTCCCTGGGACAGGGCTATGGCTACACCTTC. Translation gives CASSSLGQGYGYTF.

The chain is built from TRBV7-2 and TRBJ2-3; 12 bases fit TRBD2. The V gene end was trimmed by 2 bases and the J gene end by 3 bases; junction bases not matched to a gene: 9. The CDR3 is 18 residues long. Germline CDR1 reads SGHTA; CDR2 reads FQGNSA. The DNA for the CDR3 is TGTGCCAGCAGCTTAAGGACTAGCGGGACCCCTAGGACAGATACGCAGTATTTT. This translates into CASSLRTSGTPRTDTQYF.

The rearrangement uses TRBV14 and TRBJ2-7, with a weak D call TRBD2 (5 bases). The CDR3 has 16 amino acids. The V gene's germline CDR1 is SGHDN and CDR2 FVKESK. Trimming pared 5 bases from V and 4 bases from J, leaving 21 bases between. The CDR3 coding sequence is TGTGCCAGCAGCAATTACGGGGTTCCCCCGGGGTACGAGCAGTACTTC. Translation gives CASSNYGVPPGYEQYF. The entire variable domain, with the rest obtained from reference TRBV14 and TRBJ2-7, is as follows: EAGVTQFPSHSVIEKGQTVTLRCDPISGHDNLYWYRRVMGKEIKFLLHFVKESKQDESGMPNNRFLAERTGGTYSTLKVQPAELEDSGVYFCASSNYGVPPGYEQYFGPGTRLTVT.

The chain is built from TRBV4-2 and TRBJ2-7, with D perhaps matching TRBD2 (6 bases). Between the trimmed V and J ends, which lost 0 bases and 5 bases, there was a span of 17 bases. Looked up from germline, CDR1 is LGHNA and CDR2 is YNFKEQ. The CDR3 contains 16 residues. CDR3 sequence: CASSQESGVVPDEQYF. The DNA for the CDR3 is TGTGCCAGCAGCCAAGAATCGGGAGTGGTCCCCGACGAGCAGTACTTC.

The gene calls are TRBV5-6 and TRBJ1-5, with 7 bases matching TRBD1. V was pared by 4 bases and J by 0 bases, with 10 bases of the junction left unmatched. The CDR3 totals 17 residues. Per the germline V gene, CDR1 is SGHDT and CDR2 is YYEEEE. The CDR3 DNA is TGTGCCAGCAGCACCGGGACAGACCACTATAGCAATCAGCCCCAGCATTTT. Amino acids: CASSTGTDHYSNQPQHF.

This clone has more than one count but fewer than ten. The same CDR3 can be traced to other DNA sequences in this sample. V is TRBV21-1 and J is TRBJ1-4. TRBV21-1 is noted as a pseudogene. The CDR3 is 12 residues long. The chain's CDR3 is CASSARVKKLFF. In DNA form, the CDR3 reads TGTGCCAGCAGCGCCCGAGTGAAAAAATTGTTTTTT.

The chain employs TRBV2 and TRBJ1-2; 9 positions agree with TRBD1. This CDR3 is 16 amino acids long. With V trimmed by 6 bases and J by 6 bases, 14 bases remained unmatched. Germline V gene data show CDR1 as SNHLY and CDR2 as FYNNEI. DNA of the CDR3: TGTGCCAGCAGAGACACGGGACAGGGAAGTGGTAATGGCTACACCTTC. Amino acid sequence: CASRDTGQGSGNGYTF.

This sequence joins TRBV18 and TRBJ2-7; TRBD2 matches at 10 bases. The CDR3 totals 13 residues. V lost 6 bases, J lost 5 bases, and 4 bases stayed unmatched. Germline V CDR1 and CDR2: KGHSH, LQKENI. The CDR3 nucleotides read TGTGCCAGCTCCCCTAGCGGGAGAGACGAGCAGTACTTC. The encoded protein is CASSPSGRDEQYF.

This chain joins TRBV5-4 and TRBJ1-2, with D possibly being TRBD1 (6 bases). V lost 4 bases to trimming and J lost 8 bases, with 15 bases between them. This CDR3 comprises 13 residues. Germline V gene data show CDR1 as SGHNT and CDR2 as YYREEE (reference sequence). CDR3 loop: CASSEVTGKGYTF. As DNA, the CDR3 is TGTGCCAGCAGCGAGGTAACAGGGAAGGGCTACACCTTC.

This chain uses TRBV19 with TRBJ1-4, with D perhaps TRBD1 (6 bases). There are 15 residues in the CDR3. Germline CDR1 and CDR2: LNHDA and SQIVND (reference sequence). V was trimmed by 5 bases and J by 7 bases, leaving 17 bases between them. The CDR3 is CASSPTSGEREKLFF. CDR3 sequence (DNA): TGTGCCAGTAGTCCAACCTCAGGGGAGCGTGAAAAACTGTTTTTT. Combining the CDR3 with reference TRBV19 and TRBJ1-4 gives the whole variable domain DGGITQSPKYLFRKEGQNVTLSCEQNLNHDAMYWYRQDPGQGLRLIYYSQIVNDFQKGDIAEGYSVSREKKESFPLTVTSAQKNPTAFYLCASSPTSGEREKLFFGSGTQLSVL.

The chain links TRBV28 to TRBJ1-5; weak D call: TRBD1 (5 bases). The CDR3 sequence is 18 residues long. V shed 6 bases and J shed 4 bases, with 25 bases lying between them. Germline V gives CDR1 MDHEN, CDR2 SYDVKM. CDR3 coding DNA: TGTGCCAGCAGCCCCCCACAGGCCGCTATTGCATCTAATCAGCCCCAGCATTTT. Its translation: CASSPPQAAIASNQPQHF.

The chain employs TRBV2 and TRBJ1-5; D possibly corresponds to TRBD1 (5 bases). This CDR3 region has 15 residues. Germline V gives CDR1 SNHLY, CDR2 FYNNEI. The V end was cut by 4 bases, the J end by 1 base, with 11 bases between. The DNA of the CDR3 is TGTGCCAGCAGTGGGGCAGGGATGAGCAATCAGCCCCAGCATTTT. This gives the protein CASSGAGMSNQPQHF.

This clone was seen only a few times. This rearrangement joins TRBV7-2 to TRBJ1-1; 8 bases match TRBD1. V dropped 6 bases and J dropped 1; count of bases not matched to a gene: 4. This CDR3 has 14 amino acids. The germline CDR1 and CDR2 sequences are SGHTA and FQGNSA. The CDR3 spells CASRAGGWNTEAFF. The CDR3 DNA is TGTGCCAGCAGAGCAGGGGGCTGGAACACTGAAGCTTTCTTT. Together with reference TRBV7-2 and TRBJ1-1, the CDR3 gives the full variable domain: GAGVSQSPSNKVTEKGKDVELRCDPISGHTALYWYRQSLGQGLEFLIYFQGNSAPDKSGLPSDRFSAERTGGSVSTLTIQRTQQEDSAVYLCASRAGGWNTEAFFGQGTRLTVV.

The chain uses TRBV7-2 and TRBJ2-3; 9 bases align to TRBD2. This CDR3 has 16 residues. Germline V gene sequence: CDR1 SGHTA, CDR2 FQGNSA. J gave up 2 bases and V 3 bases, and 6 bases lay outside the gene matches. CDR3 in DNA: TGTGCCAGCAGCTTGGGCGGGAGGGCCAACACAGATACGCAGTATTTT. Residues: CASSLGGRANTDTQYF.

The chain has TRBV18 and TRBJ2-7; 7 bases fit TRBD1. Germline CDR1 reads KGHSH; CDR2 reads LQKENI. Trimming at V came to 2 bases and at J to 3 bases, leaving 13 bases not matched to a gene. This CDR3 is built from 17 residues. The DNA of the CDR3 is TGTGCCAGCTCACCAATTATCGGGACAGAAAGCCTCTACGAGCAGTACTTC. It is translated as CASSPIIGTESLYEQYF.